This TCR beta chain was obtained from a study of shared clonotypes between healthy human individuals (dated by TCRdb to 2018 to 2020). A note on the overall study: The cohort included three men and a couple of women between 18 and 49 years of age. Per donor, three plates each were used for CD4 naive and CD4 memory, two for CD8 naive, and one for CD8 memory. To estimate repertoire size and how much clonotype sharing occurs between individuals, the study deeply sequenced the blood TCR repertoires of 5 or 6 healthy adults. To increase sequencing depth and limit assay-specific biases, TCR repertoire library preparation and sequencing were carried out by different laboratories using diverse techniques. Between about 0.85 and 9.5 billion PBMCs per donor were obtained by leukapheresis.

On this clone itself: Which antigen it targets is not known. No clone much larger than this one lies a single base away; base qualities are absent.

TCR CDR3 regions were amplified from genomic DNA by multiplex PCR using the deep immunoSEQ assay. Genomic DNA extracted from each cell subset was distributed evenly over all wells of several immunoSEQ 96-well plates, and each plate served as one replicate. Each replicate PCR for sorted subsets received around 200 ng genomic DNA, equal to tens of thousands of T cell genomes. The purified libraries were quantified using a Qubit 3.0 fluorometer, sized with a Bioanalyzer 2100, and then quantified again using the KAPA Library Quantification kit. Every immunoSEQ 96-well plate was sequenced on a dedicated single-read 150-cycle Illumina NextSeq 550 flow cell. The original pipeline was this. Because the immunoSEQ output held only junctional sequences and lacked quality scores, the filtering could not match the filtering applied to full-length reads. To assign V/J genes and CDR3, sequences were annotated using PyIR, a Python wrapper for IgBLAST v1.9, with IMGT germline references. Reads with weak V/J assignments (E-value above 1e-6), missing CDR3, stop codons, out-of-frame junctions, or ambiguous translated residues were removed. A V3J clonotype was defined by an identical inferred V gene, J gene, and CDR3 amino acid sequence. To compute the percentage overlap between repertoires, the number of shared unique clonotypes was divided by the size of the smaller repertoire. Three approaches were used to assess repertoire richness: RTK rarefaction, the Chao1 estimator, and Recon v2.1 estimates of unobserved clonotypes. Generation probabilities for all TCRbeta clonotypes obtained by the gDNA method from four donors were computed using OLGA. TCRdb took over this immuneACCESS table, retaining in-frame rearrangements with V and J assigned. Such tables are incomplete; in checked studies, under half of the missing clones stem from an unresolved V gene, and the remainder is unexplained. V and J calls and clone size are given by that table; D and trimming were obtained from the DNA. This sample holds nearly 750,000 clones; 72% were observed only once. The top ten hold approximately 1.7% of the sample.

CDR1 and CDR2 are read off the germline V gene as MRHNA and SNTAGT. V is cut back by 6 bases and J by 4 bases, with 10 bases in the junction unmatched. From its cysteine to its phenylalanine, the CDR3 spans 16 amino acids. The entry retains the CDR3 DNA only, 48 bases that are in frame from base 1. Points the paper makes about the study in general: Naive subsets generally had larger estimated clonotype richness than memory subsets. Pairwise subsampling indicated that sequencing depth was expected to affect the degree of clonotype sharing among donors. Compared with non-shared clonotypes, the clonotypes found in all four sorted-subset donors had higher generation probabilities. Approximately 5% of naive CD4, 3.5% of naive CD8, 2.3% of memory CD4, and 0.35% to 0.5% of memory CD8 clonotypes were shared across four donors. Sampling was restricted to blood, and TCR repertoires in tissue are likely to differ from TCR repertoires in blood. Because the study included only a small number of donors, the genetic and exposure-history diversity represented was limited. Even with the large sequencing depth, rarefaction of the sorted-subset datasets indicated that sequencing was incomplete.

Donors were healthy HIV-negative adults with no recently reported acute infections or vaccinations. Every donor was a Caucasian adult living in Nashville, Tennessee, USA. CD4+ T cells were enriched through magnetic negative selection, after which naive cells were positively selected on CD45RA and the remaining negative fraction served as the memory subset. Blood was collected by leukapheresis, and PBMCs were isolated by Ficoll-Histopaque density gradient centrifugation and then cryopreserved in liquid nitrogen vapor phase. Analytical flow cytometry was used to check the purity and quantity of every magnetically sorted T cell population. Genomic DNA was isolated from each sorted fraction and quantified by UV absorbance on a Nanodrop 2000c.

This clonotype was obtained from a woman in her twenties or thirties in good health. Recombination joined TRBV6-4 with TRBJ2-7, with 12 bases matching TRBD2. Sequences were obtained from memory CD4+ T cells sorted from blood. The cell subset or site label of this sample denotes: CD45RA-negative fraction. The bases are TGTGCCAGCAGAACTTGCCTAGCGGGAGGGAGTTACGAGCAGTACTTC. Its amino acids are CASRTCLAGGSYEQYF.